The 20 T cell receptor beta chains listed next were all sequenced from one sample in a study of regulatory T cells in long-lasting Graves disease. Libraries of TCR beta came from iRepertoire HTBI primers plus Arm-PCR of CDR3 regions. MiXCR, applied by TCRdb to the multiplex PCR reads, yields one record per CDR3 protein. There are approximately 270,000 distinct CDR3 sequences in the sample; about 20% occur only once, and 13% to 15% lies in the top ten. Documented time point: newly diagnosed GD, antithyroid drugs for less than 3 months. PBMCs provided the RNA from which the TCR library was made. The sample was also reused in another study, on T cells in Graves' hyperthyroidism and ophthalmopathy.

Sample: peripheral blood mononuclear cells (PBMCs), taken at new diagnosis, from a patient treated with antithyroid drugs. The receptors shown here come from a woman aged 25-40 years with Graves disease.

This chain uses TRBV9 with TRBJ1-1; D gene ambiguous. Germline-derived CDR1 and CDR2 are SGDLS and YYNGEE. This CDR3 has 14 amino acids. Trimming took 3 bases from V and 2 from J, leaving 11 bases between them. CDR3 sequence reads: CASSASGLNTEAFF. DNA of the CDR3: TGTGCCAGCAGCGCAAGTGGGTTAAACACTGAAGCTTTCTTT.

This clonotype occurred a few times. CDR3 region: CASSPSAGKKLFF. CDR3 bases: TGTGCCAGCAGTCCGTCGGCGGGGAAAAAACTGTTTTTT. The gene calls are TRBV6-2 or TRBV6-3 and TRBJ1-4; D not resolved. The length of the CDR3 is 13 residues. The germline V and J ends were trimmed by 5 bases and 9 bases, with 13 bases remaining between them. Germline V gene lookup returns CDR1 MNHEY and CDR2 SVGEGT.

This clonotype was recorded many times. The gene calls are TRBV12-3 or TRBV12-4 and TRBJ1-5, with D hard to call. This CDR3 comprises 12 residues. Trimming cost V 5 bases and J 7 bases, with 9 bases left between them. The DNA for the CDR3 is TGTGCCAGCAGTCCGGACTTGCAGCCCCAGCATTTT. It encodes CASSPDLQPQHF.

This clonotype was observed many times. The CDR3 region is CATSNRVGKEYEQYF. CDR3 in DNA: TGTGCCACCAGCAACCGGGTGGGAAAAGAATACGAGCAGTACTTC. V and J are TRBV15 and TRBJ2-7; no reliable D call. Germline loops: CDR1 LNHNV, CDR2 YYDKDF (reference sequence). The V gene lost 4 bases and the J gene lost 4 bases, with 17 bases spanning the gap. The CDR3 spans 15 residues.

Ten or more counts support this clonotype. This CDR3 reads CASSTTGQDYGYTF. CDR3 nucleotides: TGTGCCAGCAGCACAACGGGGCAGGATTATGGCTACACCTTC. This rearrangement joins TRBV6-1 to TRBJ1-2; D possibly corresponds to TRBD1 (5 bases). The CDR3 has 14 residues. The V gene lost 6 bases and the J gene lost 5 bases, with 16 bases spanning the gap. Germline V lookup: CDR1 MNHNS, CDR2 SASEGT.

This clonotype was found many times. The chain carries TRBV6-2 or TRBV6-3 and TRBJ1-1; no reliable D call. There are 17 residues in the CDR3. Germline V CDR1 and CDR2: MNHEY, SVGEGT. The ends were cut back, 0 bases at V and 0 bases at J, with 14 bases in the middle. DNA of the CDR3: TGTGCCAGCAGTTACTCGAGAAAACCACATCTGAACACTGAAGCTTTCTTT. It codes for CASSYSRKPHLNTEAFF.

This clonotype came up once. The chain uses TRBV5-1 and TRBJ2-2, with 10 positions matching TRBD2. Germline CDR1 reads SGHRS; CDR2 reads YFSETQ. The V gene end was trimmed by 0 bases and the J gene end by 8 bases; junction bases not matched to a gene: 10. The CDR3 runs to 17 residues. CDR3 sequence reads: CASSLEGSGGPQGELFF. CDR3 nucleotides: TGCGCCAGCAGCTTGGAGGGTAGCGGGGGGCCCCAGGGGGAGCTGTTTTTT.

There are many counts of this clonotype. The rearrangement links TRBV20-1 to TRBJ2-7; 10 bases are a match to TRBD2. The junction had 3 bases not matched to a gene; V was cut back by 6 bases and J by 4 bases. This CDR3 has 12 residues. CDR1 is DFQATT, CDR2 SNEGSKA, per germline (reference sequence). CDR3 loop: CSARGLAYEQYF. The CDR3 nucleotides read TGCAGTGCGCGGGGACTAGCGTACGAGCAGTACTTC.

There are many counts of this clonotype. V and J are TRBV5-1 and TRBJ2-5; 10 bases are shared with TRBD1. V gave up 5 bases and J gave up 3 bases; unmatched junction bases: 7. The CDR3 totals 15 residues. CDR1 is SGHRS, CDR2 YFSETQ, per germline. CDR3 sequence (DNA): TGCGCCAGCAGGGGACAGGGGACCGTCGAAGAGACCCAGTACTTC. This gives the protein CASRGQGTVEETQYF.

In this sample, this clonotype turned up many times. This chain uses TRBV12-3 or TRBV12-4 with TRBJ2-7, with a weak D call TRBD1 (6 bases). This CDR3 has 16 amino acids. Trimming took off 6 bases at V and 0 bases at J, with 18 bases between the two ends. This chain's CDR3 is CASSAFSDSLSYEQYF. As DNA, the CDR3 is TGTGCCAGCAGCGCGTTTTCGGACAGCCTCTCCTACGAGCAGTACTTC.

This clonotype was seen many times. The V and J genes are TRBV4-1 and TRBJ2-2, with 9 bases lining up with TRBD1. The J segment lost 7 bases and the V segment lost 1 base, leaving 10 bases of the junction unmatched. Germline V gene data show CDR1 as MGHRA and CDR2 as YSYEKL. The CDR3 runs 17 residues. The CDR3 spells CASSQGGQGSFGGELFF. CDR3 DNA: TGCGCCAGCAGCCAAGGGGGACAGGGATCGTTCGGCGGGGAGCTGTTTTTT.

Ten or more counts support this clonotype. This chain connects TRBV7-9 to TRBJ1-1, with a tentative D call TRBD1 (5 bases). Trimming removed 0 bases at V and 6 bases at J, with 11 bases between. The germline CDR1 and CDR2 sequences are SEHNR and FQNEAQ (reference sequence). The CDR3 runs 14 residues. The CDR3: CASSLARDLSEAFF. The CDR3 nucleotides are TGTGCCAGCAGCTTAGCCAGGGATTTGTCTGAAGCTTTCTTT.

About this clonotype itself: With a far larger clone one base away, a read error is the likely cause. The chain couples TRBV20-1 to TRBJ2-1; D perhaps matches TRBD1 (6 bases). The end of the DNA is better explained by TRBJ2-7, so the J call may be wrong. The germline V gene has CDR1 DFQATT and CDR2 SNEGSKA (reference sequence). CDR3 length equals 14 residues. The CDR3 bases are TGCGGTGCCAGAGACAGGATGAGCTCCTACGAGCAGTACTTC. Protein: CGARDRMSSYEQYF.

This clonotype was observed a handful of times. Given a much more abundant clone one base away, this may be a read error. This chain's CDR3 is CAISDGGDEQYF. Here the CDR3 DNA reads TGTGCCATCAGTGACGGAGGGGATGAGCAGTACTTC. The chain uses TRBV10-3 and TRBJ2-1; weak D call: TRBD2 (6 bases). The tail of the sequence fits TRBJ2-7 better, so the J call may be wrong. This CDR3 has 12 residues. In germline, CDR1 is ENHRY, CDR2 SYGVKD.

This clonotype was recorded at least ten times. A junction boundary mismatches the germline segment, possibly from a read error. The chain is built from TRBV7-8 and TRBJ1-1, with unresolved D. Germline V gene data show CDR1 as SGHVS and CDR2 as FQNEAQ. This CDR3 has 13 residues. CDR3: CASSLGVGYEVFF. The CDR3 DNA reads TGTGCCAGCAGCTTAGGTGTGGGGTACGAAGTTTTCTTT.

The table lists this clonotype with a few counts. Since a much larger clone is just one base distant, this may be a read error. The J gene is TRBJ2-4, the V gene TRBV12-3 or TRBV12-4, with TRBD1 identical over 9 bases. The length of the CDR3 is 14 residues. V lost 6 bases and J lost 13; bases outside the gene matches: 13. For the CDR3, the DNA is TGTGCCAGCAGGGGACAGGGCCCCTACAATGAGCAGTACTTC. As protein: CASRGQGPYNEQYF.

This chain joins TRBV27 and TRBJ1-1, with D perhaps matching TRBD1 (6 bases). This CDR3 has 15 residues. The ends were cut back, 1 base at V and 5 bases at J, with 14 bases in the middle. From germline, CDR1 is MNHEY and CDR2 SMNVEV (reference sequence). The CDR3 region is CASSLLIGGATEAFF. The CDR3 coding sequence is TGTGCCAGCAGTTTATTAATAGGGGGGGCAACTGAAGCTTTCTTT.

Only a few counts were recorded for this clonotype. The junction differs from germline at one of its ends, possibly a read error. The V gene is TRBV7-9, the J gene TRBJ1-1, with D hard to call. The germline gives CDR1 SEHNR, CDR2 FQNEAQ (reference sequence). CDR3 size: 13 residues. The CDR3 sequence: CASSLTTNTEASF. DNA for the CDR3: TGTGCCAGCAGCTTAACCACGAACACTGAAGCTTCCTTT.

In regard to this clonotype: A much larger clone lies one base from this, so it may be a read error. The gene calls are TRBV5-4 and TRBJ2-1, with a weak D call TRBD1 (6 bases). CDR3 length: 15 amino acids. The germline V gene has CDR1 SGHNT and CDR2 YYREEE (reference sequence). Between the trimmed V and J ends, which lost 4 bases and 0 bases, there was a span of 11 bases. CDR3 amino acids: CASSQTGSSYNEQFF. The CDR3 DNA is TGTGCCAGCAGCCAAACAGGGAGCTCCTACAATGAGCAGTTCTTC.

The sample holds many counts of this clonotype. The gene calls are TRBV6-1 and TRBJ1-1, with TRBD1 identical over 7 bases. This CDR3 contains 14 residues. Germline CDR1 reads MNHNS; CDR2 reads SASEGT. Trimming removed 4 bases from V and 3 bases from J; junction bases left unmatched: 5. CDR3 nucleotides: TGTGCCAGCAGTGTCCGGGACAGAGACACTGAAGCTTTCTTT. Its protein product is CASSVRDRDTEAFF.